This T cell receptor beta chain emerged from a study of cytomegalovirus exposure and HLA in healthy donors. Primers included in the PCR were 60 Vbeta and 13 Jbeta primers. Clones were read by immunoSEQ multiplex PCR, and TCRdb kept only the in-frame ones, dropping some. The repertoire has about 180,000 clones, more than 60% of them found once; the top ten carry 1.4%. V was shortened by 6 bases and J by 0 bases, with 9 bases between the two germline ends. Germline V gives CDR1 ENHRY, CDR2 SYGVKD. The CDR3 contains 13 residues. The clonotype comes from a young man in good health and CMV-seronegative. Sequencing was performed on PBMCs. The genes are TRBV10-3 and TRBJ2-7; possibly TRBD1 for D (5 bases). Written as DNA, the CDR3 is TGTGCCATCAGCCCGGACATCTCCTACGAGCAGTACTTC. It translates to CAISPDISYEQYF.